This entry concerns a single T cell receptor (beta chain). It has no known antigen specificity. Qualities for individual bases were not recorded, and no much larger clone is one base off. PBMCs were isolated by Ficoll-Paque density gradient centrifugation. TCRdb lists the instrument as Illumina NovaSeq 6000. cDNA libraries for TCRalpha and TCRbeta were prepared by 5'RACE using constant-segment primers, with sample barcodes and unique molecular identifiers added. RNA was extracted from every sample with Trizol reagent. Libraries were amplified in two PCR steps, with a second sample barcode and Illumina TruSeq adapters added in the second step. Libraries were sequenced on an Illumina NovaSeq with 2 x 150 bp paired-end reads. Per the authors' processing: Reads were demultiplexed and collapsed into UMI-guided consensus sequences with migec v1.2.7. Using mixcr v2.1.11, UMI consensuses were aligned to TRA and TRB V and J templates and then assembled into clonotypes. Expanded or contracted clonotypes were those called significant by both edgeR and NoisET, with noise models trained on biological replicates. For edgeR calls, the cutoffs were a false discovery rate-adjusted p below 0.01 and a log2 fold-change threshold of 1. As an exploratory analysis of dynamics, max-normalized trajectories of the 1000 most abundant clonotypes were examined with PCA combined with hierarchical clustering. The CD4 or CD8 phenotype of responding clones was assigned using the separately sequenced CD4+ and CD8+ repertoires. Clones were called with MiXCR by TCRdb after fastp trimmed the public reads at Q25, and only in-frame beta chains were retained. Under each unique CDR3 protein, matching rows form one entry showing the most common genes and DNA. The V and J calls come from TCRdb's annotation, not from the publication. The sample table holds 350,000 to 500,000 distinct CDR3 sequences, of which under 20% were seen once. 20% to 25% of the sample comes from the top ten.

V is cut by 6 bases and J by 6 bases, and the space between the germline ends is 27 bases. The CDR3 goes from the cysteine to the phenylalanine over 18 residues. CDR3 DNA is the only sequence kept; it has 54 bases, read in frame from the first base. The CDR1 and CDR2 encoded by the germline V gene are MGHRA and YSYEKL. This sample was taken from a study of T-cell memory formation after mild COVID-19 (dated by TCRdb to the early 2020s). A note on the overall study: Most TCR sequence clusters were specific to one of the two donors. In a couple of donors, T-cell clones that expanded and contracted after mild COVID-19 were tracked by sequencing TCRalpha and TCRbeta repertoires over time. The cohort comprised two young, previously healthy adult volunteers, one female and one male. Paper-wide results and their limitations: SARS-CoV-2 specificity was not confirmed for the second-wave clones peaking on day 37. Contracting CD4+ clones were located mainly in the CM and EM memory subsets, whereas CD8+ clones were found to be enriched in EMRA. Some responding clones were found in pre-infection memory, which suggests that pre-existing cross-reactive memory T cells took part in the SARS-CoV-2 response. From day 15 to 85, contracting clones showed balanced CD4/CD8 phenotypes, whereas a second wave of clones that expanded from day 15 to 37 leaned towards CD4+. Only a couple of mild cases were covered in the study, and larger cohorts including severe cases with pre-infection samples were considered necessary.

The clonotype originates from a man in his late teens or twenties who had mild COVID-19 (a few samples of this study predate the infection). The sample titles of this study are shuffled in the database, so cell type and time point are left out; the donor was told from shared clones. Specimen: PBMCs or a T cell subset sorted from them (not recorded which). Recombination linked TRBV4-1 to TRBJ2-1, with TRBD2 tentatively as D gene (7 bases match). The encoded CDR3 is CASSSDLAVRGFINEQFF. The DNA sequence is given as TGCGCCAGCAGTTCTGACCTAGCGGTAAGGGGGTTCATCAATGAGCAGTTCTTC.